These 4 T cell receptor beta chains originate from one sample sequenced in a study of T cell repertoires in cytomegalovirus infection. Their antigen targets remain unknown. TCRdb recomputed calls from the reads with MiXCR, one row per CDR3 protein. The sample gives just over 450,000 distinct CDR3 sequences, approximately 42% of which show up once; about 39% is in the top ten. This material consisted of cultured PBMCs, taken from culture after CMV antigen stimulation. The receptors here all came from a human donor in good health (CMV status not recorded). Some clones in this sample may be carry-over from other donors' samples.

This clonotype was observed at least ten times. The chain employs TRBV7-2 and TRBJ1-5; no definite D call. This CDR3 contains 12 residues. V was clipped by 5 bases and J by 6 bases, with 8 bases between them. CDR1 and CDR2 from the germline V gene are SGHTA and FQGNSA. CDR3 protein: CASSARGQPQHF. The DNA for the CDR3 is TGTGCCAGCAGCGCCCGTGGTCAGCCCCAGCATTTT.

This clonotype was detected a few times. This sequence joins TRBV5-4 and TRBJ2-7, with 8 bases identical to TRBD2. This CDR3 is 14 amino acids long. With V trimmed by 5 bases and J by 6 bases, 10 bases remained unmatched. Germline-derived CDR1 and CDR2 are SGHNT and YYREEE (reference sequence). The CDR3 protein is CASRSGGDRGEQYF. CDR3 DNA: TGTGCCAGCAGGAGCGGGGGAGACCGAGGCGAGCAGTACTTC.

The CDR3 spells CASSSGTSGRETQYF. The CDR3, as DNA: TGTGCCAGCAGCTCGGGGACTAGCGGGAGAGAGACCCAGTACTTC. The genes are TRBV7-6 and TRBJ2-5, with TRBD2 matching over 14 bases. V shed 4 bases and J 4 bases; nucleotides not matched to a gene: 2. The CDR3 loop spans 15 amino acids. Germline loops: CDR1 SGHVS, CDR2 FNYEAQ.

In its sample, this clonotype was seen a few times. The chain combines TRBV19 with TRBJ1-2; D remains unclear. V was trimmed by 7 bases and J by 3 bases, leaving 21 bases between them. The length of the CDR3 is 16 residues. CDR1 and CDR2 (germline): LNHDA, SQIVND (reference sequence). CDR3 residues: CASNLDGRLFHYGYTF. The DNA of the CDR3 is TGTGCCAGTAACTTGGACGGACGGCTATTCCACTATGGCTACACCTTC.